Listed here is a single TCR beta chain. Trimming took 5 bases from V and 5 from J; bases not matched to a gene: 15. Germline CDR1 reads GTSNPN; CDR2 reads SVGIG (reference sequence). The CDR3 runs to 16 residues. The entry originates in a study of shared clonotypes between healthy human individuals. The method was immunoSEQ multiplex PCR; TCRdb's version includes in-frame clones alone and lacks a portion of them. This sample has around 2.3 million clones, with 90% to 96% found just once. This sequence joins TRBV30 and TRBJ2-1; 7 bases match TRBD2. The sequencing input was naive CD4+ T cells sorted from blood. The subset here: CD45RA+ positively selected. This sequence originates from a young man in good health. The CDR3 loop reads CAWVPFLRERNNEQFF. DNA for the CDR3: TGTGCCTGGGTCCCCTTTTTGCGGGAGAGAAACAATGAGCAGTTCTTC.